The rows below give T cell receptor beta chains drawn from one sample of a study of cytomegalovirus exposure and HLA in healthy donors. Sequencing used immunoSEQ multiplex PCR; TCRdb keeps in-frame clones, though not all of them. This sample has roughly 120,000 clones, with 79% found just once. Sequenced material: PBMCs. These receptors originate from a man aged 18 to 29 in good health and CMV-seronegative. CDR3s include the opening cysteine and the closing phenylalanine or tryptophan.

j_gene	v_gene	CDR3aa
TRBJ1-1	TRBV19	CASRTTGMNTEAFF
TRBJ1-4	TRBV5-1	CASSPGQGRKLFF
TRBJ2-2	TRBV11-2	CASSLARTSGRNGELFF
TRBJ2-1	TRBV10-3	CAISESEGNNEQFF
TRBJ2-3	TRBV5-8	CASSLEQGVADTQYF
TRBJ2-7	TRBV27	CASSLSGSSYEQYF
TRBJ2-5	TRBV7-6	CASSPTGGRGKETQYF
TRBJ1-6	TRBV9	CASSSRQGGSPLHF
TRBJ1-1	TRBV6-5	CASSFGDTEAFF
TRBJ2-2	TRBV5-6	CASSPGGLRELDTGELFF
TRBJ1-4	TRBV5-1	CASSPQNANEKLFF
TRBJ2-1	TRBV7-3	CASSPDPREIGEQFF
TRBJ2-3	TRBV7-6	CASSTRDNTDTQYF
TRBJ2-5	TRBV25-1	CASSDGEGVETQYF
TRBJ2-3	TRBV6-5	CASSRTEQGSPYF
TRBJ2-1	TRBV6-1	CASSESGLAASYNEQFF
TRBJ2-6	TRBV19	CASRSDSSGANVLTF
TRBJ2-1	TRBV13	CASTNGDEQFF
TRBJ1-2	TRBV6-5	CASGSQGAPFYGYTF
TRBJ1-4	TRBV28	CASSLPTPFPFEKLFF
TRBJ2-7	TRBV7-9	CASSLATGGRSYEQYF
TRBJ1-2	TRBV7-2	CASSPGGYGYTF
TRBJ1-4	TRBV5-4	CASSLGRGATNEKLFF
TRBJ1-2	TRBV15	CATSRDRDSYYGYTF
TRBJ2-2	TRBV5-1	CASSLTASGELFF
TRBJ1-1	TRBV11-2	CASSLGRGRATEAFF
TRBJ1-4	TRBV7-2	CASAPGQTEKLFF
TRBJ2-1	TRBV13	CASSLGGGPQQFF
TRBJ2-5	TRBV29-1	CSVEWGGETQYF
TRBJ2-2	TRBV28	CASSTSGHQPGAEAANTGELFF
TRBJ1-4	TRBV19	CASNPGPGQLFF
TRBJ1-5	TRBV6-5	CASSYTRDQPQHF
TRBJ1-5	TRBV7-2	CASSLDLGGQPQHF
TRBJ2-1	TRBV6-6	CASLGGYYNEQFF
TRBJ2-2	TRBV5-6	CASSLQDRNTGELFF
TRBJ1-1	TRBV30	CAWRGQAPAVEAFF
TRBJ2-7	TRBV2	CASSAYQGPSYEQYF
TRBJ1-1	TRBV10-3	CAISEFGSGITEAFF
TRBJ1-2	TRBV5-1	CASSYFPGQTGSGYTF
TRBJ1-3	TRBV9	CASGGENTIYF
TRBJ2-1	TRBV6-1	CAGSTSGSFNEQFF
TRBJ2-5	TRBV29-1	CSVEDNWTFAETQYF
TRBJ2-3	TRBV19	CASSRQGFGDTQYF
TRBJ1-5	TRBV7-2	CASSLTVIVSNQPQHF
TRBJ2-3	TRBV6-5	CAVRARLDSDTQYF
TRBJ2-1	TRBV28	CASLLRDRQAEQFF
TRBJ1-6	TRBV2	CAGAQDPYNSPLHF
TRBJ2-3	TRBV4-1	CASRRGGTDTQYF
TRBJ2-1	TRBV5-1	CASSLLAGGPNEQFF
TRBJ2-7	TRBV21-1	CASSKYDRVVAGVDEQYF
TRBJ2-2	TRBV19	CASSMPSGASGELFF
TRBJ1-4	TRBV19	CASTNFPGQNNEKLFF
TRBJ1-1	TRBV27	CASSPVGTGLAENTEAFF
TRBJ1-1	TRBV7-2	CASSFYVNRNTEAFF
TRBJ1-5	TRBV28	CASNGQSRSSQHF
TRBJ2-1	TRBV7-7	CASSLAGVGEQFF
TRBJ1-5	TRBV7-9	CASSLSHRDNQPQHF
TRBJ1-4	TRBV5-1	CASSSGQRNEKLFF
TRBJ2-5	TRBV4-3	CASSQGQGARETQYF
TRBJ2-3	TRBV27	CASSPKTGTGITDTQYF